The clone carrying this TCR beta chain appeared many times. The antigen remains unidentified. The TCR beta libraries were generated through quantitative 5'-RACE incorporating molecular barcodes. TCRdb fed the 5' RACE reads into MiXCR, producing one record per CDR3 protein. The data show 450,000 to 550,000 distinct CDR3 sequences, approximately 5.3% seen once. This sample was included in a study of CD8 T cells in ankylosing spondylitis. Study-level findings and limits: A motif of 7 to 9 highly homologous TCR beta variants was seen as apparently characteristic of ankylosing spondylitis blood. Certain motif variants had earlier been reported in reactive arthritis synovial fluid and blood. Reportedly, significant enrichment of disease-linked clones occurred in matched ankylosing spondylitis synovial fluid.

This clonotype was obtained from a male donor with ankylosing spondylitis. Material for sequencing was blood, either unsorted or a sorted T cell fraction (not recorded which).

The CDR3, as DNA: TGCAGTGCTGTTCCTTTTAGCGGTCCCACAGATACGCAGTATTTT. It yields the protein CSAVPFSGPTDTQYF. This rearrangement joins TRBV20-1 to TRBJ2-3, with a weak D call TRBD2 (6 bases). CDR1 and CDR2 from the germline V gene are DFQATT and SNEGSKA (reference sequence). The CDR3 runs 15 residues. V lost 5 bases and J 2 bases, leaving 17 bases between the germline ends.